A single sample is the source of the 18 T cell receptor beta chains below, sequenced in a study of blood T cell repertoires in COVID-19. Here immunoSEQ multiplex PCR was the method, and the copy in TCRdb shows in-frame clones only, minus some. In the table there are some 110,000 clones, about 91% of which are singletons. The specimen was peripheral blood. Receptors originate from a human donor in a cohort sampled during active COVID-19.

The chain carries TRBV19 and TRBJ2-4; D might be TRBD1 (6 bases). Germline loops: CDR1 LNHDA, CDR2 SQIVND (reference sequence). Trimming took 3 bases from V and 2 from J, leaving 14 bases between them. This CDR3 has 16 residues. CDR3 bases: TGTGCCAGTAGTATCGCAGCGACAGGCTCCAAAAACATTCAGTACTTC. Residues: CASSIAATGSKNIQYF.

The chain couples TRBV18 to TRBJ2-1, with D possibly matching TRBD2 (6 bases). Trimming left V 3 bases short and J 7 bases short, with 19 bases between. This CDR3 contains 16 residues. Germline CDR1 reads KGHSH; CDR2 reads LQKENI. DNA for the CDR3: TGTGCCAGCTCACCCCAGCTTTCCCAGGGAGGTAATGAGCAGTTCTTC. Protein product: CASSPQLSQGGNEQFF.

V is TRBV7-9 and J is TRBJ2-3; 7 nucleotides line up with TRBD1. J lost 0 bases, V lost 0 bases, and 6 bases had no gene match. In germline, CDR1 is SEHNR, CDR2 FQNEAQ (reference sequence). The CDR3 runs to 17 residues. As DNA, the CDR3 is TGTGCCAGCAGCTTAGCACAGGGGACCTTAAGCACAGATACGCAGTATTTT. Protein product: CASSLAQGTLSTDTQYF.

This chain links TRBV6-6 with TRBJ2-5; 7 bases align to TRBD1. The CDR3 is 13 amino acids. Germline V gene data show CDR1 as MNHNY and CDR2 as SVGAGI (reference sequence). V lost 6 bases to trimming and J lost 3 bases; unmatched junction nucleotides: 4. CDR3 nucleotides: TGTGCCAGCAGCCGAGGGACAGAAGAGACCCAGTACTTC. Its translation: CASSRGTEETQYF.

The chain links TRBV25-1 to TRBJ2-5, with a weak D call TRBD1 (7 bases). Trimming took off 3 bases at V and 7 bases at J, with 15 bases between the two ends. The CDR3 loop spans 14 amino acids. Germline loops: CDR1 MGHDK, CDR2 SYGVNS. Written as DNA, the CDR3 is TGTGCCAGCAGTGACCCAGGGGGGTCATCGACCCAGTACTTC. Encoded protein: CASSDPGGSSTQYF.

J is TRBJ1-2 and V is TRBV11-2; 11 bases are shared with TRBD1. The ends lost 5 bases at V and 7 bases at J; junction bases unmatched: 3. Looked up from germline, CDR1 is SGHAT and CDR2 is FQNNGV. This CDR3 comprises 13 residues. CDR3 in amino acids: CASSHGTGGGYTF. CDR3 in DNA: TGTGCCAGCAGCCACGGGACAGGGGGTGGCTACACCTTC.

This chain's CDR3 is CASRPIAGESSYNEQFF. CDR3 nucleotides: TGTGCCAGCAGACCGATAGCGGGGGAGAGCTCCTACAATGAGCAGTTCTTC. The V gene is TRBV7-2, the J gene TRBJ2-1; 9 bases line up with TRBD2. V was pared by 6 bases and J by 0 bases, with 9 bases of the junction left unmatched. CDR3 length: 17 amino acids. In germline, CDR1 is SGHTA, CDR2 FQGNSA.

This clone came up once. The gene calls are TRBV6-5 and TRBJ1-6; tentatively, D is TRBD1 (6 bases). The germline V gene has CDR1 MNHEY and CDR2 SVGAGI. The V end was cut by 6 bases, the J end by 7 bases, with 16 bases between. The CDR3 extends over 15 amino acids. The CDR3 spells CASSEFGQGNSPLHF. In DNA, the CDR3 is TGTGCCAGCAGCGAGTTCGGGCAGGGGAATTCACCCCTCCACTTT.

This chain links TRBV25-1 with TRBJ1-1, with 10 positions matching TRBD1. Unmatched junction bases numbered 4, after V lost 8 bases and J lost 4 bases. This CDR3 is built from 13 residues. From germline, CDR1 is MGHDK and CDR2 SYGVNS. The chain's CDR3 is CASGQGEGTEAFF. For the CDR3, the DNA is TGTGCCAGCGGACAGGGGGAGGGCACTGAAGCTTTCTTT.

V and J are TRBV5-4 and TRBJ2-7; perhaps TRBD2 as D (7 bases). The germline V gene encodes CDR1 SGHNT and CDR2 YYREEE (reference sequence). The V and J ends lost 4 bases and 5 bases respectively, with 19 bases between them. The length of the CDR3 is 15 residues. CDR3 bases: TGTGCCAGCAGCCTGGGTGGGGGGGCGAGAAACGAGCAGTACTTC. As protein: CASSLGGGARNEQYF.

The chain combines TRBV29-1 with TRBJ2-2, with 9 positions matching TRBD2. With 5 bases clipped from V and 4 bases from J, the junction kept 17 bases outside the gene matches. The germline gives CDR1 SQVTM, CDR2 ANQGSEA. The CDR3 runs to 18 residues. The CDR3 here is CSVFVPAGTSSSTGELFF. The CDR3 DNA reads as TGCAGCGTTTTCGTACCCGCAGGGACTAGCTCCTCCACCGGGGAGCTGTTTTTT.

Here the CDR3 reads CASGLEPYNEQFF. CDR3 nucleotide sequence: TGTGCCAGCGGACTAGAACCCTACAATGAGCAGTTCTTC. The chain links TRBV5-5 to TRBJ2-1; 7 bases are shared with TRBD2. The CDR3 spans 13 residues. Losses at the gene ends were 7 bases for V and 2 bases for J; bases not matched to a gene: 3. Per the germline V gene, CDR1 is SGHKS and CDR2 is YYEKEE (reference sequence).

The rearrangement links TRBV7-6 to TRBJ2-1; 8 bases map to TRBD2. The CDR3 runs 15 residues. CDR1 is SGHVS and CDR2 is FNYEAQ in the germline V gene. V shed 1 base, J shed 8 bases, and the junction held 7 bases outside the gene matches. The CDR3 DNA reads TGTGCCAGCAGCTTAGTTCCGGGAGGGCCCGATGAGCAGTTCTTC. Residues: CASSLVPGGPDEQFF.

This rearrangement joins TRBV2 to TRBJ2-3; TRBD1 is a possible D gene (7 bases). CDR3 length: 15 amino acids. Germline V gives CDR1 SNHLY, CDR2 FYNNEI. The V end lost 4 bases, the J end lost 2 bases, and 13 bases lay between the germline ends. The CDR3 is CASSVEGQPTDTQYF. DNA for the CDR3: TGTGCCAGCAGTGTGGAGGGACAGCCCACAGATACGCAGTATTTT. Full variable domain (rest looked up from reference TRBV2 and TRBJ2-3): EPEVTQTPSHQVTQMGQEVILRCVPISNHLYFYWYRQILGQKVEFLVSFYNNEISEKSEIFDDQFSVERPDGSNFTLKIRSTKLEDSAMYFCASSVEGQPTDTQYFGPGTRLTVL.

Only one count was recorded for this clone. This chain joins TRBV5-6 and TRBJ2-2; 8 bases fit TRBD2. Trimming removed 4 bases from V and 4 bases from J; junction bases left unmatched: 6. The CDR3 is 15 amino acids. CDR1 SGHDT and CDR2 YYEEEE come from the germline V gene. The CDR3 coding sequence is TGTGCCAGCAGCCCCAGACTAGCGCGCACCGGGGAGCTGTTTTTT. The encoded protein is CASSPRLARTGELFF.

The CDR3 bases are TGCGCCAGCAGCCAAGGCGGAGTAGCGGGGGCATACGAGCAGTACTTC. Translated, it gives CASSQGGVAGAYEQYF. This sequence joins TRBV4-1 and TRBJ2-7, with 9 bases fitting TRBD2. J lost 4 bases, V lost 1 base, and 8 bases had no gene match. The CDR3 loop spans 16 amino acids. CDR1 and CDR2 from the germline V gene are MGHRA and YSYEKL.

Concerning this clone itself: The junction differs from germline at one of its ends, possibly a read error. J is TRBJ2-7 and V is TRBV7-6; 10 bases map to TRBD2. Germline V gene data show CDR1 as SGHVS and CDR2 as FNYEAQ. The CDR3 has 15 amino acids. This CDR3 is CASSIAGGVGYEQYF. In DNA, the CDR3 is TGTGCCAGCAGCATAGCGGGAGGTGTGGGCTACGAGCAGTACTTC.

This chain joins TRBV27 and TRBJ2-5; 8 nucleotides match TRBD1. This CDR3 is built from 16 residues. The ends lost 0 bases at V and 4 bases at J; junction bases unmatched: 7. Germline V gene data show CDR1 as MNHEY and CDR2 as SMNVEV (reference sequence). CDR3 in DNA: TGTGCCAGCAGTTTATCGACAGGGGCTATCGGAGAGACCCAGTACTTC. It encodes CASSLSTGAIGETQYF.